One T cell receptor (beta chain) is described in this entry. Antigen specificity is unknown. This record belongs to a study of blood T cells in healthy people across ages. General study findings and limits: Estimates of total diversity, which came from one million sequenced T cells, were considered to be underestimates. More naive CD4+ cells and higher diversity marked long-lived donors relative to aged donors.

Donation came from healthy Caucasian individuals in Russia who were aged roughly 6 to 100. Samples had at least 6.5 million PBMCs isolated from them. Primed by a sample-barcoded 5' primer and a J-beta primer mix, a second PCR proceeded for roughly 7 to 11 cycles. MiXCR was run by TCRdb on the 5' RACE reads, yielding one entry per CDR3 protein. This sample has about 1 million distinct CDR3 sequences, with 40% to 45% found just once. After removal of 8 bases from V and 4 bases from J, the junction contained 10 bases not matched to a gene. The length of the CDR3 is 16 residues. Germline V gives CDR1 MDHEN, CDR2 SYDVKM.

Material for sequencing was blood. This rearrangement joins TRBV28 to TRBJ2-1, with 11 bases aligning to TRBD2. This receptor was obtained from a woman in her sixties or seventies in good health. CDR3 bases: TGTGCCAGCCGCGGTACTAGCGGGAGCTTATACAATGAGCAGTTCTTC. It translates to CASRGTSGSLYNEQFF. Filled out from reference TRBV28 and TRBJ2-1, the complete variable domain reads DVKVTQSSRYLVKRTGEKVFLECVQDMDHENMFWYRQDPGLGLRLIYFSYDVKMKEKGDIPEGYSVSREKKERFSLILESASTNQTSMYLCASRGTSGSLYNEQFFGPGTRLTVL.